The 22 T cell receptor beta chains below were found in one sample sequenced in a study of blood T cell repertoires in COVID-19 (dated by TCRdb to between 2020 and 2021). Receptors were amplified or captured by the immunoSEQ multiplex PCR assay. TCRdb obtained this table from immuneACCESS and retained in-frame rearrangements with V and J assigned. These tables miss some clones; where compared with another copy, unresolved V genes account for less than half of the shortfall, and the remainder is unexplained. The sample yields some 170,000 clones; around 90% were counted once. The ten largest clones add up to around 1.4% of the sample. The sample comprised peripheral blood. The receptors stem from a woman aged 45-65 years with acute or convalescent COVID-19.

The chain recombines TRBV5-4 with TRBJ1-5; 9 nucleotides match TRBD1. Trimming cost V 5 bases and J 7 bases; bases outside gene matches: 10. CDR1 SGHNT and CDR2 YYREEE come from the germline V gene (reference sequence). CDR3 size: 15 residues. CDR3 region: CASSPGQGPGQPQHF. In nucleotides, the CDR3 is TGTGCCAGCAGTCCGGGACAGGGACCCGGACAGCCCCAGCATTTT.

The chain joins TRBV6-5 to TRBJ1-1; 7 bases are a match to TRBD1. Unmatched junction bases numbered 3, after V lost 10 bases and J lost 1 base. Germline lookup yields CDR1 MNHEY and CDR2 SVGAGI. The CDR3 has 12 residues. The CDR3 sequence is CATGTANTEAFF. The CDR3 DNA is TGTGCCACCGGGACAGCGAACACTGAAGCTTTCTTT.

The chain has TRBV24-1 and TRBJ2-7; perhaps TRBD2 as D (5 bases). CDR1 is KGHDR and CDR2 is SFDVKD in the germline V gene. This CDR3 has 13 residues. Trimming took 9 bases from V and 2 from J, leaving 13 bases between them. As DNA, the CDR3 is TGTGCCACCGGAGGCCAGAGCACCTACGAGCAGTACTTC. Translated, it gives CATGGQSTYEQYF.

The V and J genes are TRBV2 and TRBJ2-3, with 11 bases aligning to TRBD2. In germline, CDR1 is SNHLY, CDR2 FYNNEI. The CDR3 contains 17 residues. V lost 7 bases to trimming and J lost 4 bases; unmatched junction nucleotides: 13. CDR3 sequence reads: CASNRIISGGAPDTQYF. The CDR3 nucleotides read TGTGCCAGCAACAGAATAATTAGCGGGGGGGCGCCAGATACGCAGTATTTT.

This sequence joins TRBV6-2 or TRBV6-3 and TRBJ2-5, with D perhaps matching TRBD2 (6 bases). CDR1 is MNHEY, CDR2 SVGEGT, per germline. The ends were cut back, 2 bases at V and 5 bases at J, with 24 bases in the middle. CDR3 length: 18 residues. Here the CDR3 DNA reads TGTGCCAGCAGTTACCCATTGAAGGACCCCGCGGGAAGGGAGACCCAGTACTTC. As protein: CASSYPLKDPAGRETQYF.

This clone is a singleton in its sample. The chain carries TRBV30 and TRBJ2-2, with 8 bases that match TRBD1. The CDR3 loop spans 17 amino acids. V dropped 3 bases and J dropped 5; count of bases not matched to a gene: 14. CDR1 is GTSNPN, CDR2 SVGIG, per germline (reference sequence). CDR3 sequence: CAWRRPGTGGGTGELFF. For the CDR3, the DNA is TGTGCCTGGAGAAGACCAGGGACAGGCGGAGGGACCGGGGAGCTGTTTTTT. The full variable domain, rest sourced from reference TRBV30 and TRBJ2-2, is SQTIHQWPATLVQPVGSPLSLECTVEGTSNPNLYWYRQAAGRGLQLLFYSVGIGQISSEVPQNLSASRPQDRQFILSSKKLLLSDSGFYLCAWRRPGTGGGTGELFFGEGSRLTVL.

The chain joins TRBV19 to TRBJ1-4; 9 bases match TRBD1. Trimming at V came to 11 bases and at J to 8 bases, leaving 15 bases not matched to a gene. Per the germline V gene, CDR1 is LNHDA and CDR2 is SQIVND (reference sequence). The CDR3 has 15 amino acids. The CDR3 nucleotides are TGTGCCTCAAATGACCGGACAGGGGCATTGGAAAAACTGTTTTTT. Encoded protein: CASNDRTGALEKLFF.

The chain recombines TRBV9 with TRBJ1-3; unclear D gene. Per the germline V gene, CDR1 is SGDLS and CDR2 is YYNGEE. This CDR3 has 14 amino acids. V was cut by 0 bases and J by 4 bases, with 8 bases left in between. The CDR3 coding sequence is TGTGCCAGCAGCGTAGCGGGATCCGGAAACACCATATATTTT. Residues: CASSVAGSGNTIYF. The whole variable domain, filled in from reference TRBV9 and TRBJ1-3, reads DSGVTQTPKHLITATGQRVTLRCSPRSGDLSVYWYQQSLDQGLQFLIQYYNGEERAKGNILERFSAQQFPDLHSELNLSSLELGDSALYFCASSVAGSGNTIYFGEGSWLTVV.

The chain links TRBV5-4 to TRBJ2-3; 9 nucleotides line up with TRBD2. Trimming cost V 0 bases and J 6 bases; bases outside gene matches: 8. CDR1 is SGHNT, CDR2 YYREEE, per germline (reference sequence). The CDR3 has 16 residues. For the CDR3, the DNA is TGTGCCAGCAGCTTGGATGGGGCGGGGGGGCTGGATACGCAGTATTTT. This gives the protein CASSLDGAGGLDTQYF.

This chain links TRBV7-2 with TRBJ2-2; D unresolved. V lost 2 bases to trimming and J lost 1 base, with 5 bases between them. Germline-derived CDR1 and CDR2 are SGHTA and FQGNSA. CDR3 length: 14 residues. CDR3 sequence: CASSLIVNTGELFF. The CDR3 nucleotides read TGTGCCAGCAGCTTAATAGTGAACACCGGGGAGCTGTTTTTT. Full variable domain (rest looked up from reference TRBV7-2 and TRBJ2-2): GAGVSQSPSNKVTEKGKDVELRCDPISGHTALYWYRQSLGQGLEFLIYFQGNSAPDKSGLPSDRFSAERTGGSVSTLTIQRTQQEDSAVYLCASSLIVNTGELFFGEGSRLTVL.

The rearrangement joins TRBV10-3 to TRBJ2-1, with D possibly matching TRBD2 (5 bases). V was clipped by 8 bases and J by 2 bases, with 13 bases between them. Per the germline V gene, CDR1 is ENHRY and CDR2 is SYGVKD. CDR3 length: 14 amino acids. CDR3 residues: CAIQGRETYNEQFF. The DNA of the CDR3 is TGTGCCATCCAAGGTCGGGAAACCTACAATGAGCAGTTCTTC.

The V call is TRBV3-1 (or the pseudogene TRBV3-2), the J call TRBJ1-4; 7 bases match TRBD1. The V and J ends lost 4 bases and 8 bases, in that order; junction bases with no gene match: 10. Germline lookup yields CDR1 LGHDT and CDR2 YNNKEL (reference sequence). This CDR3 region has 15 residues. CDR3 loop: CASSLENRGGEKLFF. The CDR3 DNA sequence: TGTGCCAGCAGCCTCGAAAACAGGGGCGGCGAAAAACTGTTTTTT.

The chain uses TRBV6-6 and TRBJ2-1, with no clear D. The CDR3 loop spans 14 amino acids. The V gene's germline CDR1 is MNHNY and CDR2 SVGAGI (reference sequence). V lost 0 bases and J 6 bases, leaving 9 bases between the germline ends. DNA for the CDR3: TGTGCCAGCAGTTACTCTACTTTCCCCAATGAGCAGTTCTTC. This codes for CASSYSTFPNEQFF.

V is TRBV11-2 and J is TRBJ1-1, with D perhaps matching TRBD1 (6 bases). Trimming removed 4 bases at V and 4 bases at J, with 16 bases between. The CDR3 runs 15 residues. Germline V gives CDR1 SGHAT, CDR2 FQNNGV. CDR3 sequence (DNA): TGTGCCAGCAGCTCAGCACACAGGGCTAGCACTGAAGCTTTCTTT. Translation gives CASSSAHRASTEAFF.

In this sample, this clone turned up a few times. The J gene is TRBJ1-2, the V gene TRBV27; a possible D gene is TRBD1 (6 bases). Germline-derived CDR1 and CDR2 are MNHEY and SMNVEV (reference sequence). This CDR3 contains 14 residues. V lost 6 bases and J 3 bases, leaving 14 bases between the germline ends. CDR3 sequence: CASSRGGEYYGYTF. The CDR3 DNA reads TGTGCCAGCAGCCGCGGGGGCGAATACTATGGCTACACCTTC.

The table lists this clone with a count of one. The chain recombines TRBV29-1 with TRBJ1-1, with D maybe TRBD1 (5 bases). The CDR3 length is 13 residues. Germline V gene sequence: CDR1 SQVTM, CDR2 ANQGSEA. With 0 bases removed from V and 11 bases from J, the gap between germline ends came to 16 bases. The CDR3 protein is CSVEDPSSGCAFF. The CDR3 region has the DNA TGCAGCGTTGAAGATCCCTCATCAGGGTGCGCTTTCTTT.

The chain couples TRBV5-1 to TRBJ2-2; 9 nucleotides align to TRBD1. Trimming took 4 bases from V and 3 from J; bases not matched to a gene: 7. This CDR3 is 16 amino acids long. The germline CDR1 and CDR2 sequences are SGHRS and YFSETQ. The CDR3 reads CASSPGYRGHTGELFF. CDR3 nucleotides: TGCGCCAGCAGCCCGGGTTACAGGGGGCACACCGGGGAGCTGTTTTTT.

The CDR3 loop reads CASSPWGGQPQHF. The CDR3 nucleotides are TGTGCCAGCTCACCATGGGGGGGACAGCCCCAGCATTTT. V and J are TRBV18 and TRBJ1-5; D might be TRBD1 (5 bases). Trimming stripped 2 bases from V and 7 bases from J, with 9 bases between. The CDR3 loop spans 13 amino acids. Germline loops: CDR1 KGHSH, CDR2 LQKENI.

The gene calls are TRBV5-1 and TRBJ1-1; D uncertain. Germline-derived CDR1 and CDR2 are SGHRS and YFSETQ. The CDR3 is 15 residues long. Trimming removed 4 bases at V and 4 bases at J, with 17 bases between. This CDR3 is CASSAGLLAGTEAFF. In nucleotides, the CDR3 is TGCGCCAGCAGCGCAGGACTCCTGGCGGGCACTGAAGCTTTCTTT.

This chain uses TRBV27 with TRBJ1-1; maybe TRBD1 (5 bases). Germline values: CDR1 MNHEY, CDR2 SMNVEV (reference sequence). V lost 2 bases to trimming and J lost 10 bases, with 14 bases between them. The CDR3 runs 13 residues. CDR3 loop: CASSLPGSRVAFF. In nucleotides, the CDR3 is TGTGCCAGCAGTTTACCAGGGTCGCGTGTAGCTTTCTTT.

The chain recombines TRBV5-1 with TRBJ1-4; 8 positions match TRBD1. Losses at the gene ends were 4 bases for V and 8 bases for J; bases not matched to a gene: 7. CDR1 and CDR2 (germline): SGHRS, YFSETQ. The CDR3 runs 14 residues. CDR3: CASSLSTGAEKLFF. The DNA of the CDR3 is TGCGCCAGCAGCCTATCGACAGGGGCAGAAAAACTGTTTTTT.

This clone was recorded only once. This chain uses TRBV12-3 or TRBV12-4 with TRBJ2-1; D gene ambiguous. The V and J ends lost 6 bases and 4 bases respectively, with 4 bases between them. The CDR3 extends over 11 amino acids. CDR3 sequence reads: CASRAYNEQFF. The CDR3 nucleotides read TGTGCCAGCAGAGCGTACAATGAGCAGTTCTTC.